This is a list of T cell receptor beta chains from one sample in a study of blood T cell repertoires in COVID-19. The repertoire was sequenced with immunoSEQ multiplex PCR; TCRdb's copy has only in-frame clones and lacks some. Of tens of thousands of clones in the sample, approximately 82% were seen once. The sequenced sample was peripheral blood. The source is a human donor in a cohort sampled during active COVID-19. Each CDR3 is given with its conserved first and last residue. A D gene is named only where the DNA matches it firmly. Some rows have no size entry. The others give once, few or many, or a class for an expanded clone.

TRBJ1-1,-,TRBV3-1/TRBV3-2,-,CASSQGVQLMNTEAFF,TGTGCCAGCAGCCAAGGCGTACAGCTCATGAACACTGAAGCTTTCTTT
TRBJ2-5,TRBD2,TRBV9,once,CASSASGTSGPHTQETQYF,TGTGCCAGCAGCGCTTCCGGGACTAGCGGCCCCCACACCCAAGAGACCCAGTACTTC
TRBJ1-1,TRBD1,TRBV3-1/TRBV3-2,-,CASSQGQGGFDTEAFF,TGTGCCAGCAGCCAGGGACAGGGAGGTTTTGACACTGAAGCTTTCTTT
TRBJ1-6,-,TRBV6-5,-,CASSKRGSYNSPLHF,TGTGCCAGCAGCAAGCGGGGATCCTATAATTCACCCCTCCACTTT
TRBJ1-1,-,TRBV5-6,-,CASSLARRGNTEAFF,TGTGCCAGCAGCTTGGCCCGGAGGGGGAACACTGAAGCTTTCTTT
TRBJ2-5,-,TRBV5-1,-,CASSLGQYQETQYF,TGCGCCAGCAGCTTGGGACAGTACCAAGAGACCCAGTACTTC
TRBJ2-1,-,TRBV27,-,CASSPRPQGSYNEQFF,TGTGCCAGCAGTCCCCGACCTCAGGGCTCCTACAATGAGCAGTTCTTC
TRBJ2-6,-,TRBV7-8,-,CASSRTTISAGANVLTF,TGTGCCAGCAGCCGGACAACGATTTCAGCCGGGGCCAACGTCCTGACTTTC
TRBJ2-2,TRBD2,TRBV7-9,few,CASSLGLAGGTGELFF,TGTGCCAGCAGCTTAGGACTAGCGGGTGGCACCGGGGAGCTGTTTTTT
TRBJ1-1,TRBD1,TRBV27,few,CASRGQGAKNTEAFF,TGTGCCAGCAGGGGACAGGGGGCTAAAAACACTGAAGCTTTCTTT
TRBJ2-2,-,TRBV21-1,-,CASPGFSGGAAADTGELFF,TGTGCCAGCCCGGGGTTTAGCGGGGGGGCGGCGGCCGACACCGGGGAGCTGTTTTTT
TRBJ2-2,TRBD2,TRBV7-8,-,CASSRGTSGVGGELFF,TGTGCCAGCAGCCGAGGGACTAGCGGGGTGGGCGGGGAGCTGTTTTTT
TRBJ1-5,-,TRBV10-3,once,CAISLMGGNQPQHF,TGTGCCATCAGTTTGATGGGAGGGAATCAGCCCCAGCATTTT
TRBJ1-2,-,TRBV11-2,once,CASSPQRGVLYGYTF,TGTGCCAGCAGCCCTCAACGCGGGGTACTCTATGGCTACACCTTC
TRBJ1-2,-,TRBV7-9,-,CASSLLGYGYTF,TGTGCCAGCAGCTTACTCGGGTATGGCTACACCTTC
TRBJ1-6,-,TRBV11-2,-,CASSPWAGGSPLHF,TGTGCCAGCAGCCCCTGGGCCGGGGGGTCACCCCTCCACTTT
TRBJ1-1,TRBD1,TRBV29-1,-,CSVRTGRDTEAFF,TGCAGCGTCCGGACAGGGCGAGACACTGAAGCTTTCTTT
TRBJ1-1,-,TRBV6-5,-,CASNRAGMNTEAFF,TGTGCCAGCAATAGGGCGGGGATGAACACTGAAGCTTTCTTT
TRBJ2-1,-,TRBV2,-,CAIPSASSYNEQFF,TGTGCCATCCCCAGCGCCAGCTCCTACAATGAGCAGTTCTTC
TRBJ2-7,TRBD1,TRBV7-9,-,CASSWDRGSGEQYF,TGTGCCAGCAGCTGGGACAGGGGGTCGGGCGAGCAGTACTTC
TRBJ1-2,TRBD1,TRBV5-1,-,CASSGQGAGYGYTF,TGCGCCAGCAGCGGACAGGGGGCTGGCTATGGCTACACCTTC
TRBJ1-1,TRBD1,TRBV7-2,once,CASRPPGQPTEAFF,TGTGCCAGCAGACCACCGGGACAGCCCACTGAAGCTTTCTTT
TRBJ1-3,TRBD1,TRBV19,-,CASRITDRAAGNTIYF,TGTGCCAGTAGGATCACGGACAGGGCCGCTGGAAACACCATATATTTT
TRBJ2-1,TRBD1,TRBV4-1,-,CASRAGTESYNEQFF,TGCGCCAGCAGAGCCGGGACAGAGAGCTACAATGAGCAGTTCTTC
TRBJ2-3,TRBD2,TRBV20-1,-,CSASFQRGGPADTQYF,TGCAGTGCTAGTTTCCAGCGGGGGGGCCCTGCAGATACGCAGTATTTT
TRBJ1-2,-,TRBV28,-,CASSFSVSGNYGYTF,TGTGCCAGCAGTTTTTCGGTGTCAGGAAACTATGGCTACACCTTC
TRBJ1-5,-,TRBV19,-,CATKRSYSNQPQHF,TGTGCCACCAAGCGGAGTTATAGCAATCAGCCCCAGCATTTT
TRBJ2-7,TRBD2,TRBV7-9,-,CASSASGGPGEQYF,TGTGCCAGCAGCGCCTCGGGGGGGCCGGGGGAGCAGTACTTC
TRBJ2-5,TRBD1,TRBV4-2,once,CASSLADRGRETQYF,TGTGCCAGCAGCCTCGCGGACAGGGGACGGGAGACCCAGTACTTC
TRBJ2-7,TRBD1,TRBV19,-,CASKGTGYYEQYF,TGTGCCAGTAAAGGGACAGGGTACTACGAGCAGTACTTC
TRBJ1-2,-,TRBV28,-,CASSIPPDTNYGYTF,TGTGCCAGCAGTATCCCCCCGGACACTAACTATGGCTACACCTTC
TRBJ1-5,-,TRBV5-4,-,CASGQDDQPQHF,TGTGCCAGCGGGCAGGATGATCAGCCCCAGCATTTT
TRBJ1-1,-,TRBV3-1/TRBV3-2,-,CASRLGQMNTEAFF,TGTGCCAGCAGATTAGGACAGATGAACACTGAAGCTTTCTTT
TRBJ1-5,TRBD1,TRBV19,few,CASRWKGAGNQPQHF,TGTGCCAGTAGGTGGAAGGGGGCGGGCAATCAGCCCCAGCATTTT
TRBJ2-5,TRBD2,TRBV5-1,-,CASSLPTSGGKETQYF,TGCGCCAGCAGCTTGCCCACTAGCGGGGGGAAGGAGACCCAGTACTTC
TRBJ2-1,-,TRBV3-1/TRBV3-2,-,CASSAQPGLYEQFF,TGTGCCAGCAGTGCCCAACCGGGACTCTACGAGCAGTTCTTC
TRBJ2-7,-,TRBV28,-,CASSSLRYEQYF,TGTGCCAGCAGTTCCCTCCGCTACGAGCAGTACTTC
TRBJ1-2,-,TRBV4-2,-,CASSQEAQGIDF,TGTGCCAGCAGCCAAGAAGCGCAGGGAATCGACTTC
TRBJ1-1,TRBD1,TRBV29-1,-,CSVDRANTEAFF,TGCAGCGTCGACAGGGCGAACACTGAAGCTTTCTTT
TRBJ1-5,-,TRBV6-5,-,CASSTRGDYNQPQHF,TGTGCCAGCAGTACGCGCGGGGACTACAATCAGCCCCAGCATTTT
TRBJ2-1,TRBD2,TRBV19,-,CASSISGALNEQFF,TGTGCCAGTAGTATAAGCGGGGCGCTCAATGAGCAGTTCTTC
TRBJ1-2,-,TRBV14,-,CASSQQLAASGYTF,TGTGCCAGCAGCCAACAACTCGCTGCGAGTGGCTACACCTTC
TRBJ2-1,TRBD2,TRBV4-2,-,CASSQETSGGYEQFF,TGTGCCAGCAGCCAAGAAACTAGCGGGGGATATGAGCAGTTCTTC
TRBJ2-1,TRBD2,TRBV12-5,-,CASGSSGGSYNEQFF,TGTGCTAGTGGTTCCTCGGGGGGCTCCTACAATGAGCAGTTCTTC
TRBJ1-2,-,TRBV7-9,-,CASSLGRGGYTF,TGTGCCAGCAGCTTAGGGCGAGGGGGCTACACCTTC
TRBJ2-3,-,TRBV29-1,-,CSVGPGDRRGTDTQYF,TGCAGCGTTGGACCGGGGGATCGACGGGGCACAGATACGCAGTATTTT
TRBJ2-7,-,TRBV9,-,CARAFDYEQYF,TGTGCCAGGGCTTTCGACTACGAGCAGTACTTC
TRBJ2-7,TRBD2,TRBV7-2,-,CASSFGLAGAKGYF,TGTGCCAGCAGCTTTGGTCTAGCGGGGGCCAAGGGGTACTTC
TRBJ2-7,TRBD1,TRBV5-1,-,CASSLRQGFEQYF,TGCGCCAGCAGCTTGAGACAGGGGTTTGAGCAGTACTTC
TRBJ1-2,-,TRBV15,-,CATSLSVGAVYGYTF,TGTGCCACCAGCCTAAGCGTAGGAGCAGTCTATGGCTACACCTTC
TRBJ2-7,-,TRBV19,-,CASSTPRGGNYEQYF,TGTGCCAGTAGTACACCCCGTGGCGGCAACTACGAGCAGTACTTC
TRBJ1-4,TRBD1,TRBV6-5,-,CASRTTGTANEKLFF,TGTGCCAGCAGGACAACCGGGACAGCTAATGAAAAACTGTTTTTT
TRBJ2-7,TRBD1,TRBV3-1/TRBV3-2,many,CASSLGQGAYEQYF,TGTGCCAGCAGCCTGGGACAGGGGGCCTACGAGCAGTACTTC
TRBJ2-1,TRBD1,TRBV4-1,-,CASSRLPGQGVHEQFF,TGCGCCAGCAGTAGACTCCCGGGACAGGGGGTTCATGAGCAGTTCTTC
TRBJ1-4,-,TRBV27,-,CASHGTTNEKLFF,TGTGCCAGCCACGGGACAACTAATGAAAAACTGTTTTTT
TRBJ2-5,TRBD1,TRBV10-2,-,CASSGTGGQETQYF,TGCGCCAGCAGTGGAACAGGGGGCCAAGAGACCCAGTACTTC
TRBJ1-1,-,TRBV29-1,once,CSVEVLDRAEAFF,TGCAGCGTTGAAGTTCTCGATCGGGCTGAAGCTTTCTTT
TRBJ1-5,-,TRBV9,-,CASSFSVGDQPQHF,TGTGCCAGCAGTTTCAGTGTCGGGGATCAGCCCCAGCATTTT
TRBJ1-2,TRBD1,TRBV11-2,-,CASRPGGAGYGYTF,TGTGCCAGCAGACCAGGGGGCGCCGGCTATGGCTACACCTTC